The present TCR beta chain was sequenced within a study of blood T cells in healthy people across ages. The use of a sample-barcoded 5' primer and a J-beta primer mix characterized a second PCR of about 6 to 11 cycles. TCRdb called the 5' RACE reads again in MiXCR, with one record for every CDR3 protein. The table lists roughly 1.9 million distinct CDR3 sequences, roughly two fifths of them singletons. Germline V gene lookup returns CDR1 SGHRS and CDR2 YFSETQ. Trimming pared 0 bases from V and 3 bases from J, leaving 4 bases between. The CDR3 sequence is 13 residues long. This clonotype came up a few times.

This chain connects TRBV5-1 to TRBJ1-3; D not resolved. This clonotype was sampled from a human donor in good health. The material sequenced was blood. CDR3 loop: CASSLVDGNTIYF. CDR3 nucleotides: TGCGCCAGCAGCTTGGTCGATGGAAACACCATATATTTT.